This TCR beta chain appears in the sequencing data of a study of Ad26.COV2.S vaccination and SARS-CoV-2 variants. Across the whole study: The authors gave Ad26.COV2.S intramuscularly, either once or twice 56 days apart.

The CDR3 is made up of 16 amino acids. V dropped 6 bases and J dropped 7; count of bases not matched to a gene: 14. Germline lookup yields CDR1 ENHRY and CDR2 SYGVKD. Documented treatment: roughly 20 received Ad26.COV2.S at low or high dose, single or two shots; 5 received placebo; per-sample allocation not given. Each sample was drawn 63 days after the first injection (of vaccine or placebo). The table came from immunoSEQ multiplex PCR; TCRdb's copy has only in-frame clones and leaves some out. Counted here are hundreds of thousands of clones, 89% occurring once; the ten biggest clones make up nearly 1.5%.

Sequencing used peripheral blood, obtained in a trial of Ad26.COV2.S vaccine versus placebo. V gene TRBV10-3 combines with J gene TRBJ2-1; 8 bases align to TRBD2. This receptor was identified in a person aged 18-60 years who received the Ad26.COV2.S COVID-19 vaccine or a placebo. The CDR3 nucleotides are TGTGCCATCAGCGGAGGGGAGCGGGAGAATTGGAATGAGCAGTTCTTC. It translates to CAISGGERENWNEQFF.